In this sample, the clone carrying this T cell receptor beta chain turned up a few times. Its antigen is undetermined. Germline loops: CDR1 KGHDR, CDR2 SFDVKD. Unmatched junction bases numbered 7, after V lost 4 bases and J lost 7 bases. CDR3 length: 15 residues. This specimen comes from a study of T cell repertoires in cytomegalovirus infection. Study summary: CMV epitopes, recently identified HLA-C-restricted and well-studied HLA-B-restricted, were used.

Regarding the study as a whole: Dominating the ex vivo response were HLA-C-restricted CMV-specific TCR beta clonotypes. The cumulative frequency of public TCR beta families distinguished individuals who carried CMV together with the relevant HLA.

MiXCR was run by TCRdb on the reads, yielding one entry per CDR3 protein. The repertoire holds roughly 990,000 distinct CDR3 sequences, with less than 35% as singletons. The receptor comes from a human donor in good health (CMV status not recorded). Some clones in this sample may be carry-over from other donors' samples. The V gene is TRBV24-1, the J gene TRBJ1-1; 11 bases agree with TRBD1. The starting material was cultured CD8+ T cells from PBMCs, obtained from culture after CMV antigen stimulation. This CDR3 reads CATSDPGQGAYEAFF. The CDR3 bases are TGTGCCACCAGTGACCCAGGACAGGGGGCTTATGAAGCTTTCTTT.